This T cell receptor beta chain was captured by sequencing in a study of vaccination and CD4 T cells after COVID-19. Looking at the study overall: The authors exposed cells to overlapping spike peptides derived from SARS-CoV-2, HCoV-NL63, HCoV-OC43 and HCoV-229E. Study findings and constraints: Of the reactive clones in convalescent patients, a median about 86% showed up only post-vaccination.

Treatment in this sample: 10-day PBMC culture with coronavirus spike peptide pools or control peptides (ViraFEST assay). T cells were expanded with peptide pools, and expanded clonotypes were identified by TCR sequencing. The Oncomine TCR Beta short-read assay sequenced DNA from cultured CD4+ T cells. Each CDR3 protein gets one entry after TCRdb re-called the PCR reads with MiXCR. Of more than 15,000 distinct CDR3 sequences detected, under 75% appear once; the ten largest clones hold about 15%. This CDR3 is built from 15 residues. Trimming took 3 bases from V and 7 from J, leaving 16 bases between them. The germline CDR1 and CDR2 sequences are MDHEN and SYDVKM. Concerning this clonotype itself: The antigen is undetermined.

The TCR sequence derives from a human donor who had recovered from COVID-19. Sequenced material: CD4+ T cells from blood, cultured in vitro. This sequence joins TRBV28 and TRBJ1-5; D unclear. CDR3 sequence reads: CASSLGMGLGQPQHF. The CDR3, as DNA: TGTGCCAGCAGTTTGGGGATGGGATTGGGGCAGCCCCAGCATTTT.